What follows describes a single T cell receptor (beta chain). Its antigen is still unknown. This entry belongs to a study of OX40 agonist ivuxolimab in advanced cancers. General study results and limits: Expanded peripheral T-cell antigen specificity went undetermined. The study found among the lowest clonal expansion in partial responders at 0.1-3.0 mg/kg.

V shed 6 bases, J shed 7 bases, and the junction held 8 bases outside the gene matches. Germline CDR1 reads LNHDA; CDR2 reads SQIVND (reference sequence). This CDR3 contains 13 residues. TCRdb's copy holds only in-frame clones and misses some; the assay was immunoSEQ multiplex PCR. This table holds more than 75,000 clones, approximately 84% found once. The material was CD4+ or CD8+ T cells sorted from blood, obtained in a trial of the OX40 agonist ivuxolimab. The clonotype comes from an adult with an advanced solid tumor such as melanoma, head and neck, liver or kidney cancer. This chain connects TRBV19 to TRBJ1-2; 7 bases are a match to TRBD1. CDR3 amino acids: CASRGDNRGGYTF. The CDR3, as DNA: TGTGCCAGTAGAGGGGATAACAGGGGTGGCTACACCTTC.